This TCR beta chain was recovered during a study of blood T cell repertoires in COVID-19. Study summary: Spain, Italy and the United States supplied samples that represented acute and convalescent COVID-19. Sources were T cells, B-cell-depleted T cells, or PBMCs; the material itself was cDNA or gDNA.

Study processing details: It was from reference gene primer amplification that nucleated cell counts were estimated. The assay was immunoSEQ multiplex PCR, and TCRdb's table has in-frame clones only and misses some. That table furnishes V, J and clone size, whereas the DNA furnished D and trimming. The data show 250,000 to 300,000 clones, around 86% seen once. Specimen: peripheral blood. This clonotype was obtained from a woman younger than 45 with active or convalescent COVID-19.

The chain's CDR3 is CASSIDPDRRNSPLHF. CDR3 DNA: TGTGCCAGTAGTATAGATCCCGACAGGCGTAATTCACCCCTCCACTTT. V and J are TRBV19 and TRBJ1-6, with D possibly TRBD1 on 6 matching bases. Per the germline V gene, CDR1 is LNHDA and CDR2 is SQIVND (reference sequence). V gave up 0 bases and J gave up 6 bases, with 12 bases separating them. The CDR3 totals 16 residues.